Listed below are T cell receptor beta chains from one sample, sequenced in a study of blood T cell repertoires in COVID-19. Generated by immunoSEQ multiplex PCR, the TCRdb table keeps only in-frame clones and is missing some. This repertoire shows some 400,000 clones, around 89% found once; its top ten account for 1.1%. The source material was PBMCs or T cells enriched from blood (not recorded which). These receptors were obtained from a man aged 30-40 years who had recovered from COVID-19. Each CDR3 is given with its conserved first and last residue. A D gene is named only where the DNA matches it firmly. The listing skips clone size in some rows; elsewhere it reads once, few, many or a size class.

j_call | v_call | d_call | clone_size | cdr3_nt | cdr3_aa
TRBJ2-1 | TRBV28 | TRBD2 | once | TGTGCCAGCAGTTTGACTAGCCGCTACAATGAGCAGTTCTTC | CASSLTSRYNEQFF
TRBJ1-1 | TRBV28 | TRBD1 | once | TGTGCCAGCAGTCCCCAGGGGGTCACTGAAGCTTTCTTT | CASSPQGVTEAFF
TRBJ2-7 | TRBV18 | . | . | TGTGCCAGCTCAGCGCCCGGGACACAGGTGGCCTACGAGCAGTACTTC | CASSAPGTQVAYEQYF
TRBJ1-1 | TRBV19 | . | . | TGTGCCAGTCACAGGGACACTAACACTGAAGCTTTCTTT | CASHRDTNTEAFF
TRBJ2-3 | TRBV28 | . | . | TGTGCCAGCAGTGGGGGGAGCACAGATACGCAGTATTTT | CASSGGSTDTQYF
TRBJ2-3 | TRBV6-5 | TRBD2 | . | TGTGCCAGCTGCAGCGGGAGGGGCACAGATACGCAGTATTTT | CASCSGRGTDTQYF
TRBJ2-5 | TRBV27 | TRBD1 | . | TGTGCCAGCAGGAGGACAGGGGAGACCCAGTACTTC | CASRRTGETQYF
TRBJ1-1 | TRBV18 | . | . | TGTGCCAGCTCACCATCCCAGGGGAACACTGAAGCTTTCTTT | CASSPSQGNTEAFF
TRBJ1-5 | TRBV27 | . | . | TGTGCCAGCAGTTTGGGGGGGGTTCGCTATCAGCCCCAGCATTTT | CASSLGGVRYQPQHF
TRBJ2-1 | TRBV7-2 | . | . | TGTGCCAGCAGCGACGACCGGGACAATGAGCAGTTCTTC | CASSDDRDNEQFF
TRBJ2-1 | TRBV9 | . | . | TGTGCCAGCAGCGTAGGGCAGGGGATCTACAATGAGCAGTTCTTC | CASSVGQGIYNEQFF
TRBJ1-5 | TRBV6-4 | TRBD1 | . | TGTGCCAGAACGACGCAGGGGGCGCGTCAGCCCCAGCATTTT | CARTTQGARQPQHF
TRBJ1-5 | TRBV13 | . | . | TGTGCCAGCAGCATCCTCAATCAGCCCCAGCATTTT | CASSILNQPQHF
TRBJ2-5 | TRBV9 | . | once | TGTGCCAGCAGCGGAGGGGGGGGCGGTGAGACCCAGTACTTC | CASSGGGGGETQYF
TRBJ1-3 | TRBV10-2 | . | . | TGCGCCAGCAGTGAGTCCAGCCAGGGGGGAAACACCATATATTTT | CASSESSQGGNTIYF
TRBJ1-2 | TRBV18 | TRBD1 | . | TGTGCCAGCTCAGGACAGGACTATGGCTACACCTTC | CASSGQDYGYTF
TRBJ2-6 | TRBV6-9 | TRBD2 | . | TGTGCCAGCAGATTCTTAGCGGGAGGGAATGGGGCCAACGTCCTGACTTTC | CASRFLAGGNGANVLTF
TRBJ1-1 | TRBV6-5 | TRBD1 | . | TGTGCCAGCAGAGAGACAGGGTCCGGCACTGAAGCTTTCTTT | CASRETGSGTEAFF
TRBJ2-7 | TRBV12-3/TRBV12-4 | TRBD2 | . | TGTGCCAGCAGTCCGACTAGCGGCTACGAGCAGTACTTC | CASSPTSGYEQYF
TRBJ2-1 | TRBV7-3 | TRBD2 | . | TGTGCCAGCGGCCCAGCGGGAGCAATCCCCAATGAGCAGTTCTTC | CASGPAGAIPNEQFF
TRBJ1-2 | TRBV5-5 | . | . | TGTGCCAGCAGCTCGGGAAGAGTTATGTATGGCTACACCTTC | CASSSGRVMYGYTF
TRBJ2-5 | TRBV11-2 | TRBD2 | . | TGTGCCAGCAGCTTAGGGACTAGTGTTAAGGAGACCCAGTACTTC | CASSLGTSVKETQYF
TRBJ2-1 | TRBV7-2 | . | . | TGTGCCAGCAGCTCTTCCGGGCAGGGTACGCATGAGCAGTTCTTC | CASSSSGQGTHEQFF
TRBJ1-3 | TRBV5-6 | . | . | TGTGCCAGCAGCTTAGCGGGGGGCTCTGGAAACACCATATATTTT | CASSLAGGSGNTIYF
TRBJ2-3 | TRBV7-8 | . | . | TGTGCCAGCAGATCACAGAGCACAGATACGCAGTATTTT | CASRSQSTDTQYF
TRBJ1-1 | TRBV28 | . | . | TGTGCCAGCAGGAACAGGGTTTTAATTGAAGCTTTCTTT | CASRNRVLIEAFF
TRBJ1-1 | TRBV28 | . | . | TGTGCCAGCAGTTCCCCCGCGGGGACTACTGAAGCTTTCTTT | CASSSPAGTTEAFF
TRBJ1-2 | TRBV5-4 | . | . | TGTGCCAGCAGCACCACAGGGAACTATGGCTACACCTTC | CASSTTGNYGYTF
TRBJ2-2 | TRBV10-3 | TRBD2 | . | TGTGCCATCAGTGCCGGACTAGCGGAGAACACCGGGGAGCTGTTTTTT | CAISAGLAENTGELFF
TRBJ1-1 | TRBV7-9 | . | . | TGTGCCAGCAGCTTTCAGGGTGGAACTGAAGCTTTCTTT | CASSFQGGTEAFF
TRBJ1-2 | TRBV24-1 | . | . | TGTGCCACCAGTGCCGAGGGTGGCTACACCTTC | CATSAEGGYTF
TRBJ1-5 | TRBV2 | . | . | TGTGCCAGCAGTGGAACAGTTTATAGCAATCAGCCCCAGCATTTT | CASSGTVYSNQPQHF
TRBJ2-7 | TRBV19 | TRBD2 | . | TGTGCCAGTAGTATAGGGACTAGCGGCTCCTACGAGCAGTACTTC | CASSIGTSGSYEQYF
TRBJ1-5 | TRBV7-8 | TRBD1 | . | TGTGCCAGCAGCTTAGTAGCCCAGGGGGGAGGACAGCCCCAGCATTTT | CASSLVAQGGGQPQHF
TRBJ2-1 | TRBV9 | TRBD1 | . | TGTGCCAGCAGCGCCACAGGGGGTGAAGAGCAGTTCTTC | CASSATGGEEQFF
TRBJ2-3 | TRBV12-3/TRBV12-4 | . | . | TGTGCCAGCAGTTTCCTCCCAGATACGCAGTATTTT | CASSFLPDTQYF
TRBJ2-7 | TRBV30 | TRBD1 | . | TGTGCCTGGAGTGGCAGGGGGCACTACTATCCCTTGGACGAGCAGTACTTC | CAWSGRGHYYPLDEQYF
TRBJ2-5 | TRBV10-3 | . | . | TGTGCCATCAGTGTTACCTCCCCGGGAGAGACCCAGTACTTC | CAISVTSPGETQYF
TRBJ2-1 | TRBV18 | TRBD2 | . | TGTGCCAGCTCATCCTCCGGGACTAGCGGGAATGAGCAGTTCTTC | CASSSSGTSGNEQFF
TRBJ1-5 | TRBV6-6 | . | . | TGTGCCAGCAGTTACTGGGAGTATAGCAATCAGCCCCAGCATTTT | CASSYWEYSNQPQHF
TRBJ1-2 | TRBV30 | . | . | TGTGCCTGGACAGGACAGCTAATCTCTAACTATGGCTACACCTTC | CAWTGQLISNYGYTF
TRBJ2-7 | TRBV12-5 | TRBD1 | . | TGTGCTAGTGGTTTGGTACCGAAGGGTAGGGGGCCTTACAACGAGCAGTACTTC | CASGLVPKGRGPYNEQYF
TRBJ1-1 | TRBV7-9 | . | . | TGTGCCAGCAGCCGCACGGGAGGGAACACTGAAGCTTTCTTT | CASSRTGGNTEAFF
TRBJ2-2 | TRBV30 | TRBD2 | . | TGTGCCTGGGCTACACTAGCGGAGTACACCGGGGAGCTGTTTTTT | CAWATLAEYTGELFF
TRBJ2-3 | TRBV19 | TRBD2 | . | TGTGCCAGTAGTCCCGCACTAGCGGGGGGAGGAGATACGCAGTATTTT | CASSPALAGGGDTQYF
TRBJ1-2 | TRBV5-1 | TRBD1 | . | TGCGCCAGCAGCTTGACCACAGGGGCTTACTATGGCTACACCTTC | CASSLTTGAYYGYTF
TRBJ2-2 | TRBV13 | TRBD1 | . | TGTGCCAGCAGCTTAGGGCGACAGGGTAACACCGGGGAGCTGTTTTTT | CASSLGRQGNTGELFF
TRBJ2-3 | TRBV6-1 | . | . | TGTGCCAGCAGTGAAGCCTGGACAGCTTTTAGCACAGATACGCAGTATTTT | CASSEAWTAFSTDTQYF
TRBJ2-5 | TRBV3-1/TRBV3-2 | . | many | TGTGCCAGCAGCCCCTTAGAAGAGACCCAGTACTTC | CASSPLEETQYF
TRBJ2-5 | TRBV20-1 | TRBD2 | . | TGCAGTGCTAGTTTCGGACTAGCGGGAGGAGAGACCCAGTACTTC | CSASFGLAGGETQYF
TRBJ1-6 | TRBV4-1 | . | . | TGCGCCAGCAGCCAAGATTTCGGGGCCTATAATTCACCCCTCCACTTT | CASSQDFGAYNSPLHF
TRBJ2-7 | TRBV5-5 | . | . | TGTGCCAGCAGCGGATCCGGGGAGCAGTACTTC | CASSGSGEQYF
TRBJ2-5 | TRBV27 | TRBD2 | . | TGTGCCAGCAGTTTAGGGCTAGCGGGAGAGACCCAGTACTTC | CASSLGLAGETQYF
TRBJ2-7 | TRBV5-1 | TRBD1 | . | TGCGCCAGCAGCTTGTACAGGGGAAACTCCGAGCAGTACTTC | CASSLYRGNSEQYF
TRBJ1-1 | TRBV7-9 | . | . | TGTGCCAGCAGCTTAGGAGGGCTTACCTCTCGGAACACTGAAGCTTTCTTT | CASSLGGLTSRNTEAFF
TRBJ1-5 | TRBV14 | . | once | TGTGCCAGCAGTGTCGCGGGTCAGCCCCAGCATTTT | CASSVAGQPQHF
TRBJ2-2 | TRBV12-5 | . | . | TGTGCTAGTGGCCACGATAGCGGCTACGGGGAGCTGTTTTTT | CASGHDSGYGELFF
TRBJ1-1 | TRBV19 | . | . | TGTGCCAGTAGTCCCCCGTCGGGGGTGGGAACTGAAGCTTTCTTT | CASSPPSGVGTEAFF
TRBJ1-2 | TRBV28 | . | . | TGTGCCAGCAGTTTTAGTAGGACTGGTGGCTACACCTTC | CASSFSRTGGYTF
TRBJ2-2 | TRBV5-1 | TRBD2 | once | TGCGCCAGCAGCCTCCTCGGAGCGGGGAAGGAGCTGTTTTTT | CASSLLGAGKELFF